This passage covers 21 T cell receptor beta chains from one sample sequenced in a study of cytomegalovirus exposure and HLA in healthy donors. Primers: 60 Vbeta forward and 13 Jbeta reverse. Using immunoSEQ multiplex PCR, the repertoire was profiled, and TCRdb retains in-frame clones only, with some absent. The sample records tens of thousands of clones, approximately 80% being singletons. Sequenced: PBMCs. These receptors all come from a young man in good health and CMV-seronegative.

This clone was picked up a small number of times. The CDR3 DNA reads TGTGCCAGCAGCCCCCCACGGGGGAACACTGAAGCTTTCTTT. Residues: CASSPPRGNTEAFF. J is TRBJ1-1 and V is TRBV5-5; D not certain. Trimming took 4 bases from V and 1 from J, leaving 11 bases between them. The CDR3 covers 14 residues. Looked up from germline, CDR1 is SGHKS and CDR2 is YYEKEE (reference sequence).

V usage is TRBV2 and J usage is TRBJ1-5; possibly TRBD1 for D (6 bases). The germline V and J ends were trimmed by 9 bases and 0 bases, with 15 bases remaining between them. CDR3 size: 15 residues. The germline CDR1 and CDR2 sequences are SNHLY and FYNNEI. CDR3 region: CASRTVRNSNQPQHF. The CDR3 bases are TGTGCCAGTCGGACAGTGAGAAATAGCAATCAGCCCCAGCATTTT. The full variable domain, rest sourced from reference TRBV2 and TRBJ1-5, is EPEVTQTPSHQVTQMGQEVILRCVPISNHLYFYWYRQILGQKVEFLVSFYNNEISEKSEIFDDQFSVERPDGSNFTLKIRSTKLEDSAMYFCASRTVRNSNQPQHFGDGTRLSIL.

This rearrangement joins TRBV5-6 to TRBJ1-1, with 7 nucleotides matching TRBD1. This CDR3 contains 16 residues. J was trimmed by 4 bases and V by 4 bases; bases with no gene match: 13. Germline CDR1 reads SGHDT; CDR2 reads YYEEEE. The CDR3 sequence: CASSLVDRMWVTEAFF. CDR3 in DNA: TGTGCCAGCAGCCTCGTGGACAGGATGTGGGTCACTGAAGCTTTCTTT.

This chain uses TRBV18 with TRBJ1-5, with unresolved D. Trimming cost V 6 bases and J 0 bases, with 12 bases left between them. The CDR3 totals 15 residues. Germline values: CDR1 KGHSH, CDR2 LQKENI. The CDR3 loop is CASSPGYDSNQPQHF. The CDR3 DNA is TGTGCCAGCTCCCCGGGGTATGATAGCAATCAGCCCCAGCATTTT.

The chain recombines TRBV4-3 with TRBJ2-7, with 7 positions matching TRBD1. Germline V CDR1 and CDR2: LGHNA, YSLEER. V was clipped by 4 bases and J by 4 bases; unmatched bases: 10. This CDR3 has 15 amino acids. As DNA, the CDR3 is TGCGCCAGCAGCCTACGACAGGGAACGGGTTACGAGCAGTACTTC. Residues: CASSLRQGTGYEQYF.

This chain links TRBV4-1 with TRBJ2-7; D ambiguous. The CDR3 is made up of 13 amino acids. Germline CDR1 is MGHRA and CDR2 is YSYEKL. The V end was cut by 1 base, the J end by 3 bases, with 7 bases between. The CDR3 DNA is TGCGCCAGCAGCCAAGGTTTACTCTACGAGCAGTACTTC. Amino acids: CASSQGLLYEQYF.

The CDR3 is CASSPLGGHQPQHF. CDR3 sequence (DNA): TGTGCCAGTAGCCCACTGGGGGGGCATCAGCCCCAGCATTTT. The chain links TRBV19 to TRBJ1-5; possibly TRBD1 for D (6 bases). Trimming shortened V by 6 bases and J by 5 bases, and 14 bases separated the two germline ends. CDR1 LNHDA and CDR2 SQIVND come from the germline V gene (reference sequence). CDR3 length equals 14 residues.

CDR3 DNA: TGTGCCACCGCCTCCGGGACAGAAAATGAAAAACTGTTTTTT. Translation: CATASGTENEKLFF. V and J are TRBV10-3 and TRBJ1-4, with TRBD1 identical over 7 bases. Germline V gene sequence: CDR1 ENHRY, CDR2 SYGVKD. This CDR3 has 14 residues. Losses at the gene ends were 10 bases for V and 5 bases for J; bases not matched to a gene: 10.

The rearrangement uses TRBV7-9 and TRBJ2-1, with D possibly being TRBD1 (6 bases). V lost 5 bases and J 2 bases, leaving 13 bases between the germline ends. Germline values: CDR1 SEHNR, CDR2 FQNEAQ (reference sequence). This CDR3 is 15 amino acids long. The CDR3 spells CASSPRGNPYNEQFF. The CDR3 region has the DNA TGTGCCAGCAGCCCGAGGGGGAACCCCTACAATGAGCAGTTCTTC.

The chain combines TRBV15 with TRBJ1-5; D gene uncertain. There are 13 residues in the CDR3. Germline CDR1 is LNHNV and CDR2 is YYDKDF (reference sequence). The ends were cut back, 0 bases at V and 4 bases at J, with 4 bases in the middle. The CDR3 DNA follows: TGTGCCACCAGCAGAGACCCAAATCAGCCCCAGCATTTT. Its protein product is CATSRDPNQPQHF.

CDR3 DNA sequence: TGTGCCAGCAGCTTGGTAGGGACTTCGTACCAAGAGACCCAGTACTTC. Amino acids: CASSLVGTSYQETQYF. The gene calls are TRBV5-8 and TRBJ2-5, with D possibly being TRBD2 (6 bases). Trimming removed 0 bases at V and 0 bases at J, with 12 bases between. Germline lookup yields CDR1 SGHTS and CDR2 YDEGEE. The CDR3 runs to 16 residues.

CDR3 nucleotides: TGTGCCACCTCTACTGGGCTCGGCTCCTACGAGCAGTACTTC. Residues: CATSTGLGSYEQYF. This chain links TRBV27 with TRBJ2-5, with D uncertain. The DNA end is more similar to TRBJ2-7, so the J call may be wrong. CDR1 is MNHEY, CDR2 SMNVEV, per germline (reference sequence). This CDR3 is built from 14 residues.

The J gene is TRBJ1-5, the V gene TRBV2; unclear D gene. Germline-derived CDR1 and CDR2 are SNHLY and FYNNEI. This CDR3 is built from 19 residues. Trimming cost V 6 bases and J 7 bases, with 31 bases left between them. CDR3 DNA: TGTGCCAGCAGAGCTACTATCTCCGGGTCCAAAACTGGTGGGCAGCCCCAGCATTTT. Translation gives CASRATISGSKTGGQPQHF.

This clone was seen a single time. V gene TRBV19 combines with J gene TRBJ1-5; 9 nucleotides agree with TRBD1. The germline V gene has CDR1 LNHDA and CDR2 SQIVND (reference sequence). J gave up 0 bases and V 7 bases, and 13 bases lay outside the gene matches. The CDR3 totals 18 residues. In DNA form, the CDR3 reads TGTGCCAGTAAATTTAAGGGGACAGGGATGTATAGCAATCAGCCCCAGCATTTT. This translates into CASKFKGTGMYSNQPQHF.

The chain couples TRBV13 to TRBJ2-3; 7 bases are shared with TRBD1. Per germline, CDR1 PRHDT and CDR2 FYEKMQ (reference sequence). J lost 1 base, V lost 4 bases, and 5 bases had no gene match. This CDR3 is 15 amino acids long. This CDR3 is CASSSTGSRTDTQYF. As DNA, the CDR3 is TGTGCCAGCAGCTCGACAGGGAGCCGCACAGATACGCAGTATTTT.

V usage is TRBV5-4 and J usage is TRBJ1-1; possibly TRBD1 for D (6 bases). Germline V lookup: CDR1 SGHNT, CDR2 YYREEE (reference sequence). This CDR3 is 15 amino acids long. Between the trimmed V and J ends, which lost 0 bases and 3 bases, there was a span of 12 bases. The chain's CDR3 is CASSLVQGRYTEAFF. The DNA for the CDR3 is TGTGCCAGCAGCTTGGTACAGGGACGGTACACTGAAGCTTTCTTT. Using reference TRBV5-4 and TRBJ1-1 for the parts outside the CDR3, the full variable domain is ETGVTQSPTHLIKTRGQQVTLRCSSQSGHNTVSWYQQALGQGPQFIFQYYREEENGRGNFPPRFSGLQFPNYSSELNVNALELDDSALYLCASSLVQGRYTEAFFGQGTRLTVV.

The rearrangement uses TRBV9 and TRBJ2-1; possible D gene TRBD1, 5 bases. The length of the CDR3 is 12 residues. Trimming removed 2 bases at V and 8 bases at J, with 8 bases between. The germline gives CDR1 SGDLS, CDR2 YYNGEE. CDR3 sequence (DNA): TGTGCCAGCAGCGTTGGGGCCCATGAGCAGTTCTTC. Amino acids: CASSVGAHEQFF.

The rearrangement uses TRBV5-4 and TRBJ1-2; TRBD1 agrees at 7 bases. With V trimmed by 0 bases and J by 12 bases, 8 bases remained unmatched. The CDR3 consists of 13 residues. Germline CDR1 is SGHNT and CDR2 is YYREEE (reference sequence). The CDR3 sequence: CASSLVPGQRNTF. For the CDR3, the DNA is TGTGCCAGCAGCTTGGTCCCGGGACAGCGAAACACCTTC.

The chain joins TRBV30 to TRBJ1-1; no clear D gene. The CDR3 runs to 12 residues. V gave up 2 bases and J gave up 5 bases, with 9 bases separating them. Germline V gene sequence: CDR1 GTSNPN, CDR2 SVGIG (reference sequence). This CDR3 reads CAWSPGGTEAFF. For the CDR3, the DNA is TGTGCCTGGAGTCCGGGTGGGACTGAAGCTTTCTTT.

The rearrangement uses TRBV2 and TRBJ1-4, with D maybe TRBD1 (6 bases). In germline, CDR1 is SNHLY, CDR2 FYNNEI. The V gene lost 8 bases and the J gene lost 1 base, with 14 bases spanning the gap. CDR3 length: 15 amino acids. The chain's CDR3 is CASVPPTGTNEKLFF. The DNA for the CDR3 is TGTGCCAGCGTGCCCCCGACAGGAACTAATGAAAAACTGTTTTTT.

This clone was seen more than once but under ten times. The chain carries TRBV14 and TRBJ1-1; D possibly corresponds to TRBD1 (6 bases). The CDR3 is made up of 13 amino acids. Trimming took off 3 bases at V and 5 bases at J, with 10 bases between the two ends. Germline values: CDR1 SGHDN, CDR2 FVKESK. The CDR3 nucleotides read TGTGCCAGCAGCCACATGCAGGGGACTGAAGCTTTCTTT. Translation: CASSHMQGTEAFF.